This TCR beta chain was recovered during a study of T cell repertoires in cytomegalovirus infection (dated by TCRdb to the late 2010s). Study-wide context: Alongside well-studied HLA-B-restricted epitopes, the peptide stimulations were aimed at recently identified HLA-C-restricted CMV epitopes, whose presentation resists viral immunomodulation. Donor HLA type was relevant to the analysis, because carriage of CMV infection together with the matching HLA type was indicated by public TCR beta signatures. General conclusions and limits of the study: The ex vivo response was dominated by HLA-C-restricted CMV-specific TCR beta clonotypes, which also provided the single most frequent clonotype in two of eight donors. Carriers of CMV infection plus the relevant HLA type were discriminated by the cumulative frequency of public TCR beta family members in the study cohort and in an independent 352-donor cohort.

The sample's treatment or condition label is to be understood as: in vitro stimulation with specific CMV peptide epitopes to enrich CMV-specific T cells. Trimming costs V 7 bases and J 6 bases, and their ends lie 18 bases apart. Sequences MNHEY (CDR1) and SVGAGI (CDR2) are obtained from the germline V gene. Taken from cysteine to phenylalanine, the CDR3 has 14 residues. The CDR3 DNA has 42 bases and is translated from base 1. Points on this clonotype: The antigen this receptor binds is unknown. Base qualities are not recorded, but no much larger clone differs from it by a single base.

TCRdb lists the instrument as Illumina HiSeq 1500. The public sequencing data were trimmed at Q25 with fastp and processed into clonotypes with MiXCR by TCRdb, which kept only in-frame beta chains. Identical CDR3 proteins give one entry, which carries the most common genes and DNA. Recorded for this sample are roughly 920,000 distinct CDR3 sequences; approximately 30% of them occurred a single time. The top ten constitute over 10% of the sample. The TCR originated in a human donor in good health (CMV status not recorded). Some clones in this sample may be carry-over from other donors' samples. Sample: cultured CD8+ T cells from PBMCs, taken from culture after CMV antigen stimulation. The rearranged chain carries TRBV6-5 and TRBJ2-5; too little of a D gene remains to name it. The CDR3 is CASTSFRSGKTQYF. The DNA is as follows: TGTGCCAGCACCTCATTCCGGAGTGGAAAGACCCAGTACTTC.